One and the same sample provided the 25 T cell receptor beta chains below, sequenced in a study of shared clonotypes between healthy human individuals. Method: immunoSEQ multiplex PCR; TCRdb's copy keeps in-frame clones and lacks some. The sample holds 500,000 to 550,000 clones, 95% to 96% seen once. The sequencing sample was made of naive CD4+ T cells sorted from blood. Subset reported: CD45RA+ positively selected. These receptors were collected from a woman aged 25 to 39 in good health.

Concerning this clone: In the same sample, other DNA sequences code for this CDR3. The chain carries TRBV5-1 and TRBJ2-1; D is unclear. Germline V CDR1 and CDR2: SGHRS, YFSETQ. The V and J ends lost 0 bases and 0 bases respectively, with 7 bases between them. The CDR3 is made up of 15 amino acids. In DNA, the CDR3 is TGCGCCAGCAGCTTGGACTCCAGCTCCTACAATGAGCAGTTCTTC. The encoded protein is CASSLDSSSYNEQFF.

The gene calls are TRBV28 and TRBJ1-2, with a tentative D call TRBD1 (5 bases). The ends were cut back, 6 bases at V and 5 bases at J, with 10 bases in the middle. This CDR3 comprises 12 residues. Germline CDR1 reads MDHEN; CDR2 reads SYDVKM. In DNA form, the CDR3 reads TGTGCCAGCAGCGGGGGACCGTATGGCTACACCTTC. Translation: CASSGGPYGYTF.

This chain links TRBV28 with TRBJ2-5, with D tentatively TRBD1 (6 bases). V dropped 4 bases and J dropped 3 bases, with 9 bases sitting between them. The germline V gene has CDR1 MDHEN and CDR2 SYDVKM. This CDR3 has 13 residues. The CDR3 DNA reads TGTGCCAGCAGTTCGGACAGAAAAGAGACCCAGTACTTC. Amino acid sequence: CASSSDRKETQYF.

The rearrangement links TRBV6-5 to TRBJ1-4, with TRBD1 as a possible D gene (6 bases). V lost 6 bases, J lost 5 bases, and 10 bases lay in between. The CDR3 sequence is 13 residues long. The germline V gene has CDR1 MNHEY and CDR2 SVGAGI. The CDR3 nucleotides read TGTGCCAGCAGAGGACAGAACAATGAAAAACTGTTTTTT. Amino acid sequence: CASRGQNNEKLFF.

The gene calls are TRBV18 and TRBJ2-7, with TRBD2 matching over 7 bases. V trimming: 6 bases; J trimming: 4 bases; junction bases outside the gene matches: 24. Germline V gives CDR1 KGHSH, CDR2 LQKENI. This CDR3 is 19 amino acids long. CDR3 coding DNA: TGTGCCAGCTCCGCCCGGGCCCAATTCCGTGGGCAGCGGGATTACGAGCAGTACTTC. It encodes CASSARAQFRGQRDYEQYF.

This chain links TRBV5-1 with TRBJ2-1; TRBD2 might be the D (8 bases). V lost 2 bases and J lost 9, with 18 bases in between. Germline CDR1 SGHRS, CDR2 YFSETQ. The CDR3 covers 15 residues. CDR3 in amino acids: CASSFTGEAGGEQFF. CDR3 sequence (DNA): TGCGCCAGCAGCTTTACAGGGGAGGCGGGAGGTGAGCAGTTCTTC.

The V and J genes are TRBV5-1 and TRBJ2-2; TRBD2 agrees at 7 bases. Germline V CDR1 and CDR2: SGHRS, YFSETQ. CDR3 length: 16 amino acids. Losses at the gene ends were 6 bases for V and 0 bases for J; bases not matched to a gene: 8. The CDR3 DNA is TGCGCCAGCACTCGAACTAGCGCTGCGAACACCGGGGAGCTGTTTTTT. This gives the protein CASTRTSAANTGELFF.

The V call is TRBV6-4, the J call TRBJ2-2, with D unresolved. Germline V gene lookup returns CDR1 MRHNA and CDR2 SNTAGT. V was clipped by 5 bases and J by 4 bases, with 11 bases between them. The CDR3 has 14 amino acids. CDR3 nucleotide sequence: TGTGCCAGCAGTCGCAGCGAATCCACCGGGGAGCTGTTTTTT. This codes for CASSRSESTGELFF.

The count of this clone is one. The chain's CDR3 is CASSLGQSQRYGYTF. The CDR3 DNA is TGTGCCAGCAGTTTAGGACAGTCTCAACGCTATGGCTACACCTTC. The rearrangement links TRBV28 to TRBJ1-2; TRBD1 is a possible D gene (6 bases). V was trimmed by 2 bases and J by 4 bases, leaving 14 bases between them. The CDR3 loop spans 15 amino acids. In germline, CDR1 is MDHEN, CDR2 SYDVKM.

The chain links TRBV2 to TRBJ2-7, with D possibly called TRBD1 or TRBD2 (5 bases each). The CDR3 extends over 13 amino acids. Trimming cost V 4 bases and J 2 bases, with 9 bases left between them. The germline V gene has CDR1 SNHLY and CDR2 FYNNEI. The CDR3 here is CASSGQGAYEQYF. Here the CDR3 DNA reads TGTGCCAGCAGTGGGCAGGGAGCCTACGAGCAGTACTTC.

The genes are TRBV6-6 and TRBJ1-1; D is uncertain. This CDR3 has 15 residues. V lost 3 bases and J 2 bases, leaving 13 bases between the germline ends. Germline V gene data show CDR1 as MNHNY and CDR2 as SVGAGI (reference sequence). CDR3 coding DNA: TGTGCCAGCAGTTATGGCCTCGTGCTAAACACTGAAGCTTTCTTT. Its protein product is CASSYGLVLNTEAFF.

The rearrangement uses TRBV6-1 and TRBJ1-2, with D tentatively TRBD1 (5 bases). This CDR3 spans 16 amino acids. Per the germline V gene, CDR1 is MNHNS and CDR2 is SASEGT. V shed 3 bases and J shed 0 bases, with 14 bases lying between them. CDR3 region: CASSEGRMIANYGYTF. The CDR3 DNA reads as TGTGCCAGCAGTGAGGGGCGGATGATAGCTAACTATGGCTACACCTTC.

CDR3 residues: CAWRLAAATDTQYF. CDR3 in DNA: TGTGCCTGGAGACTAGCGGCAGCGACAGATACGCAGTATTTT. V gene TRBV30 combines with J gene TRBJ2-3; TRBD2 matches 8 bases. Germline assignment: CDR1 GTSNPN and CDR2 SVGIG (reference sequence). The CDR3 contains 14 residues. The V gene end was trimmed by 3 bases and the J gene end by 3 bases; junction bases not matched to a gene: 5.

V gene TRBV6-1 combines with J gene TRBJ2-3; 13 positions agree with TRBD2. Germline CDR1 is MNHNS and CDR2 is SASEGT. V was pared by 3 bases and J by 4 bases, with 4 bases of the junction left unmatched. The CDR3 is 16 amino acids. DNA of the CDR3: TGTGCCAGCAGTGACGGACTAGCGGGAGTTTCAGATACGCAGTATTTT. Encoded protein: CASSDGLAGVSDTQYF.

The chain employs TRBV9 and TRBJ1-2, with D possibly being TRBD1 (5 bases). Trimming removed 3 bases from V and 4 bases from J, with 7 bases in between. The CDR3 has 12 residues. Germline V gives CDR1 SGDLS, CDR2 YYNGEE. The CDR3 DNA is TGTGCCAGCAGCGCAGACAGCTATGGCTACACCTTC. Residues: CASSADSYGYTF.

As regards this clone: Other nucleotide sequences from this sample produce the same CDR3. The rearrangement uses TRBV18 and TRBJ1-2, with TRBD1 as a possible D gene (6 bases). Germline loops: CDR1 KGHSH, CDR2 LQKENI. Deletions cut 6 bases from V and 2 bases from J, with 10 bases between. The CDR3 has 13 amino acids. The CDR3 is CASSPDRNYGYTF. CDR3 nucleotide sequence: TGTGCCAGCTCCCCGGACAGAAACTATGGCTACACCTTC. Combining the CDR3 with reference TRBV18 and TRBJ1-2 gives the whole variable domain NAGVMQNPRHLVRRRGQEARLRCSPMKGHSHVYWYRQLPEEGLKFMVYLQKENIIDESGMPKERFSAEFPKEGPSILRIQQVVRGDSAAYFCASSPDRNYGYTFGSGTRLTVV.

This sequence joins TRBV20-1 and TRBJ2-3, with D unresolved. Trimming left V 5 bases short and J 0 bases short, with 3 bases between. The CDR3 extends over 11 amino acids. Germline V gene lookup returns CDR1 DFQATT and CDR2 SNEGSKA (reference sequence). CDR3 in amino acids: CSADSTDTQYF. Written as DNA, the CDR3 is TGCAGTGCTGACAGCACAGATACGCAGTATTTT.

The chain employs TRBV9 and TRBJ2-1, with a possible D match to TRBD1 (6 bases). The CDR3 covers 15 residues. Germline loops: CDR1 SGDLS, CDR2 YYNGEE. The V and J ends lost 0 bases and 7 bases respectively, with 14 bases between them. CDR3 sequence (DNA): TGTGCCAGCAGCGTAGTGGGGACATCCTCGAATGAGCAGTTCTTC. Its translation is CASSVVGTSSNEQFF.

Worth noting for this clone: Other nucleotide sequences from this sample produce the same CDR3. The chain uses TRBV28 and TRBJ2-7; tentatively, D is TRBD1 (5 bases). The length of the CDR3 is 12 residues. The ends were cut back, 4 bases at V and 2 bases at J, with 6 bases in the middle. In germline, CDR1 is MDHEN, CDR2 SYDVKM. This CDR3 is CASSSDTYEQYF. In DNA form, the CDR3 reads TGTGCCAGCAGTTCGGACACCTACGAGCAGTACTTC.

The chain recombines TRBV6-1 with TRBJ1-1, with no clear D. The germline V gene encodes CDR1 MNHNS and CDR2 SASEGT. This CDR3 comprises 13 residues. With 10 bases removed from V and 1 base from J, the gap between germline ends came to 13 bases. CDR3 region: CATSVGENTEAFF. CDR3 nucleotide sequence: TGTGCCACCTCGGTCGGGGAGAACACTGAAGCTTTCTTT.

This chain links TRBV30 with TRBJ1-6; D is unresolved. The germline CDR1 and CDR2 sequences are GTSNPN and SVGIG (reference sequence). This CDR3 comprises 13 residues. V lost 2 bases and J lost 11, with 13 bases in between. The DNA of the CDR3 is TGTGCCTGGAGTCAAACGGGCTCGACACCCCTCCACTTT. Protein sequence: CAWSQTGSTPLHF.

CDR3 bases: TGTGCCAGCAGCCCATCGGGACAGGGGATCTACGAGCAGTACTTC. Translating gives CASSPSGQGIYEQYF. V gene TRBV5-4 combines with J gene TRBJ2-7; 10 nucleotides agree with TRBD1. With 4 bases clipped from V and 3 bases from J, the junction kept 7 bases outside the gene matches. This CDR3 is 15 amino acids long. CDR1 SGHNT and CDR2 YYREEE come from the germline V gene (reference sequence).

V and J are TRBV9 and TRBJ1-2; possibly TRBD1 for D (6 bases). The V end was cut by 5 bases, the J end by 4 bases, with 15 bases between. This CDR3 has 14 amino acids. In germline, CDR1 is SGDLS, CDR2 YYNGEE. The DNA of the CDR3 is TGTGCCAGCAGGGAAGCGGGGACACCCTATGGCTACACCTTC. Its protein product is CASREAGTPYGYTF.

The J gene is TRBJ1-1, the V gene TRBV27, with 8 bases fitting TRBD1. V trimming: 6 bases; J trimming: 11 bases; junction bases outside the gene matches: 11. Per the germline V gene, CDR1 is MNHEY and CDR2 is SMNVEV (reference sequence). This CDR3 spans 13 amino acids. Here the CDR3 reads CASSPWRGDRAFF. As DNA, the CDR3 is TGTGCCAGCAGCCCTTGGAGGGGGGACAGGGCTTTCTTT.

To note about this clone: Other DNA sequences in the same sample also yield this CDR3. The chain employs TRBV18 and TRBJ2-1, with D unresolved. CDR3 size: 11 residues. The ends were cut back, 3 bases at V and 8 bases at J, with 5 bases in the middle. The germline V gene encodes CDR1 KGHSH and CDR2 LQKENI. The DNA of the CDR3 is TGTGCCAGCTCACCGGTGGATGAGCAGTTCTTC. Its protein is CASSPVDEQFF. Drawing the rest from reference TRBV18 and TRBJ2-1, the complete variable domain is NAGVMQNPRHLVRRRGQEARLRCSPMKGHSHVYWYRQLPEEGLKFMVYLQKENIIDESGMPKERFSAEFPKEGPSILRIQQVVRGDSAAYFCASSPVDEQFFGPGTRLTVL.